These 27 T cell receptor beta chains were all obtained from the same sample, sequenced in a study of blood T cell repertoires in COVID-19. Profiling relied on immunoSEQ multiplex PCR, and the TCRdb table lists in-frame clones only, not all of them. The sample lists 40,000 or so clones; almost 90% were seen once. The sequenced material came from peripheral blood. The receptors were sampled from a man aged 60 to 69 with active or convalescent COVID-19.

The chain joins TRBV6-2 or TRBV6-3 to TRBJ1-5; weak D call: TRBD1 (5 bases). Germline V lookup: CDR1 MNHEY, CDR2 SVGEGT. Trimming pared 6 bases from V and 1 base from J, leaving 13 bases between. The CDR3 contains 15 residues. DNA for the CDR3: TGTGCCAGCAGCCGGAGGGGCCCGAGCAATCAGCCCCAGCATTTT. Its translation is CASSRRGPSNQPQHF.

The V and J genes are TRBV27 and TRBJ2-7, with D perhaps TRBD1 (6 bases). This CDR3 region has 15 residues. Germline loops: CDR1 MNHEY, CDR2 SMNVEV (reference sequence). V shed 0 bases and J shed 2 bases, with 11 bases lying between them. The CDR3 spells CASSLSEQGPYEQYF. In DNA form, the CDR3 reads TGTGCCAGCAGTTTATCCGAACAGGGCCCCTACGAGCAGTACTTC.

In its sample, this clone was seen a few times. This CDR3 is CASTQRGGKSSYEQYF. The CDR3 DNA reads as TGTGCCAGTACCCAACGAGGGGGAAAAAGCTCCTACGAGCAGTACTTC. The chain links TRBV19 to TRBJ2-7, with TRBD1 as a possible D gene (6 bases). V was clipped by 7 bases and J by 0 bases, with 19 bases between them. The germline CDR1 and CDR2 sequences are LNHDA and SQIVND (reference sequence). The CDR3 contains 16 residues.

The chain carries TRBV2 and TRBJ1-4; D gene unclear. Trimming took off 4 bases at V and 8 bases at J, with 14 bases between the two ends. Germline CDR1 and CDR2: SNHLY and FYNNEI. The CDR3 runs to 14 residues. In DNA form, the CDR3 reads TGTGCCAGCAGTGCTCAACTCAGCGGAGAAAAACTGTTTTTT. Its protein product is CASSAQLSGEKLFF.

The chain has TRBV5-4 and TRBJ2-3, with 7 bases identical to TRBD2. V was clipped by 4 bases and J by 3 bases; unmatched bases: 5. Germline loops: CDR1 SGHNT, CDR2 YYREEE (reference sequence). The CDR3 is made up of 14 amino acids. Written as DNA, the CDR3 is TGTGCCAGCAGCCAGACTAGCCGAACAGATACGCAGTATTTT. Its protein product is CASSQTSRTDTQYF.

The V and J genes are TRBV6-2 or TRBV6-3 and TRBJ2-1; TRBD2 matches at 14 bases. The CDR3 spans 15 residues. V was clipped by 5 bases and J by 8 bases; unmatched bases: 5. The V gene's germline CDR1 is MNHEY and CDR2 SVGEGT. The CDR3 coding sequence is TGTGCCAGCAGTCTCGGGACTAGCGGGAGTCATGAGCAGTTCTTC. Translated, it gives CASSLGTSGSHEQFF.

This clone was counted a single time. The V and J genes are TRBV13 and TRBJ2-1; possibly TRBD2 for D (5 bases). Germline V gene lookup returns CDR1 PRHDT and CDR2 FYEKMQ (reference sequence). The length of the CDR3 is 16 residues. V lost 4 bases, J lost 1 base, and 14 bases lay in between. CDR3 residues: CASSSPRGRSYNEQFF. The CDR3 DNA reads TGTGCCAGCAGCTCCCCCCGGGGTAGGTCCTACAATGAGCAGTTCTTC.

J is TRBJ1-2 and V is TRBV7-9; D gene ambiguous. Germline lookup yields CDR1 SEHNR and CDR2 FQNEAQ (reference sequence). V gave up 4 bases and J gave up 7 bases, with 13 bases separating them. This CDR3 is 13 amino acids long. In nucleotides, the CDR3 is TGTGCCAGCAGCTCCTCGGAGTTAATTGGCTACACCTTC. Protein product: CASSSSELIGYTF.

This clone was counted a few times. J is TRBJ1-2 and V is TRBV9; tentatively, D is TRBD1 (5 bases). Trimming pared 3 bases from V and 4 bases from J, leaving 7 bases between. The CDR3 runs 12 residues. Germline CDR1 SGDLS, CDR2 YYNGEE. In DNA form, the CDR3 reads TGTGCCAGCAGCGGGCAGGGCTATGGCTACACCTTC. Its translation: CASSGQGYGYTF.

J is TRBJ1-3 and V is TRBV29-1; 7 bases line up with TRBD1. This CDR3 contains 15 residues. Germline values: CDR1 SQVTM, CDR2 ANQGSEA. V was clipped by 4 bases and J by 0 bases; unmatched bases: 6. CDR3 region: CSVGDRGLSGNTIYF. In DNA form, the CDR3 reads TGCAGCGTTGGGGACAGAGGTCTCTCTGGAAACACCATATATTTT. Full variable domain (remainder filled in from reference TRBV29-1 and TRBJ1-3): SAVISQKPSRDICQRGTSLTIQCQVDSQVTMMFWYRQQPGQSLTLIATANQGSEATYESGFVIDKFPISRPNLTFSTLTVSNMSPEDSSIYLCSVGDRGLSGNTIYFGEGSWLTVV.

The chain is built from TRBV5-4 and TRBJ1-1, with TRBD1 matching over 9 bases. This CDR3 has 17 residues. CDR1 and CDR2 (germline): SGHNT, YYREEE (reference sequence). V shed 0 bases, J shed 2 bases, and the junction held 8 bases outside the gene matches. As DNA, the CDR3 is TGTGCCAGCAGCTTGGGGGGGACAGGGAAAGGCAACACTGAAGCTTTCTTT. Protein sequence: CASSLGGTGKGNTEAFF.

The rearrangement joins TRBV28 to TRBJ1-1, with D maybe TRBD1 (5 bases). The germline V gene encodes CDR1 MDHEN and CDR2 SYDVKM. The V end was cut by 4 bases, the J end by 11 bases, with 11 bases between. The CDR3 spans 11 residues. The CDR3: CASSSRGYAFF. The CDR3 DNA sequence: TGTGCCAGCAGTTCTAGGGGATATGCTTTCTTT.

This clone was recorded once. The rearrangement joins TRBV7-3 to TRBJ2-2, with 14 nucleotides matching TRBD2. V lost 4 bases to trimming and J lost 4 bases; unmatched junction nucleotides: 2. This CDR3 spans 16 amino acids. Germline V gene data show CDR1 as SGHTA and CDR2 as FQGTGA. CDR3 protein: CASSSGLAGGTGELFF. The CDR3 DNA follows: TGTGCCAGCAGCTCCGGACTAGCGGGAGGCACCGGGGAGCTGTTTTTT.

This chain connects TRBV11-2 to TRBJ2-6, with 9 nucleotides matching TRBD1. The V segment lost 5 bases and the J segment 3 bases; nucleotides outside the gene matches: 5. Germline lookup yields CDR1 SGHAT and CDR2 FQNNGV. The CDR3 is 16 residues long. The CDR3 loop is CASSIQGAVGANVLTF. The DNA of the CDR3 is TGTGCCAGCAGCATACAGGGGGCGGTTGGGGCCAACGTCCTGACTTTC.

The chain is built from TRBV5-5 and TRBJ2-7; no definite D call. CDR3 length: 14 amino acids. The V gene lost 4 bases and the J gene lost 3 bases, with 14 bases spanning the gap. The V gene's germline CDR1 is SGHKS and CDR2 YYEKEE (reference sequence). In DNA, the CDR3 is TGTGCCAGCAGCGACACAAACATCCTCTACGAGCAGTACTTC. Its translation is CASSDTNILYEQYF.

This sequence joins TRBV9 and TRBJ2-1; 15 bases are a match to TRBD2. J lost 4 bases, V lost 0 bases, and 8 bases had no gene match. The CDR3 spans 19 residues. The V gene's germline CDR1 is SGDLS and CDR2 YYNGEE. Written as DNA, the CDR3 is TGTGCCAGCAGCGTAGAAGGACTAGCGGGAGGGCTACAATACAATGAGCAGTTCTTC. Its protein product is CASSVEGLAGGLQYNEQFF.

The chain couples TRBV9 to TRBJ2-3, with D uncertain. Germline loops: CDR1 SGDLS, CDR2 YYNGEE. V lost 1 base to trimming and J lost 6 bases, with 12 bases between them. The CDR3 runs to 14 residues. The CDR3 spells CASSVQPGADTQYF. The DNA for the CDR3 is TGTGCCAGCAGCGTACAACCGGGTGCGGATACGCAGTATTTT.

A word on this clone: The limits of the CDR3 on the DNA are not certain, so only TCRdb's listed CDR3 is given. The V and J genes are TRBV12-2 and TRBJ2-7; the listed D gene, TRBD2, was not tested against the DNA. TRBV12-2 is described as a pseudogene. The CDR3 length equals 18 residues, ends included. The CDR3 is CASRFLAQVNGGPYEQYF.

This sequence joins TRBV4-3 and TRBJ1-6, with unresolved D. Trimming removed 0 bases from V and 8 bases from J, with 14 bases in between. Germline CDR1 reads LGHNA; CDR2 reads YSLEER. The CDR3 is made up of 16 amino acids. The DNA for the CDR3 is TGCGCCAGCAGCCAAGAAGGCGGCAGCCCGGATTCACCCCTCCACTTT. This gives the protein CASSQEGGSPDSPLHF.

The V and J genes are TRBV7-9 and TRBJ2-4; 7 bases align to TRBD2. Germline trimming cut 1 base from V and 2 bases from J; bases unmatched to any gene: 5. Germline V CDR1 and CDR2: SEHNR, FQNEAQ (reference sequence). The CDR3 consists of 16 residues. The CDR3 DNA reads TGTGCCAGCAGCTTAGTTTGGCGGGAGTCCAAAAACATTCAGTACTTC. Its protein is CASSLVWRESKNIQYF.

This clone has just a few counts. The chain recombines TRBV24-1 with TRBJ1-5, with unresolved D. V was trimmed by 4 bases and J by 2 bases, leaving 11 bases between them. The CDR3 covers 15 residues. Germline V CDR1 and CDR2: KGHDR, SFDVKD. The CDR3 loop is CATSEGGGGNQPQHF. For the CDR3, the DNA is TGTGCCACCAGTGAGGGAGGTGGGGGCAATCAGCCCCAGCATTTT.

The chain couples TRBV24-1 to TRBJ2-3; the D is unclear. CDR1 is KGHDR and CDR2 is SFDVKD in the germline V gene. The V end lost 0 bases, the J end lost 6 bases, and 3 bases lay between the germline ends. This CDR3 is 12 amino acids long. Here the CDR3 DNA reads TGTGCCACCAGTGATTTGGCGGATACGCAGTATTTT. The encoded protein is CATSDLADTQYF.

V gene TRBV12-3 or TRBV12-4 combines with J gene TRBJ2-1; TRBD2 might be the D (5 bases). This CDR3 has 11 residues. V lost 10 bases and J lost 10, with 14 bases in between. This CDR3 reads CATTTRREQFF. Written as DNA, the CDR3 is TGTGCCACAACTACTCGGAGGGAGCAGTTCTTC.

The genes are TRBV28 and TRBJ1-3, with D unclear. There are 14 residues in the CDR3. V dropped 3 bases and J dropped 0 bases, with 6 bases sitting between them. CDR1 is MDHEN, CDR2 SYDVKM, per germline. CDR3 DNA sequence: TGTGCCAGCAGTTTGCCAGTCTCTGGAAACACCATATATTTT. It encodes CASSLPVSGNTIYF.

The V call is TRBV7-6, the J call TRBJ2-1, with 8 bases that match TRBD2. The CDR3 has 15 amino acids. The junction had 5 bases not matched to a gene; V was cut back by 4 bases and J by 3 bases. CDR1 is SGHVS and CDR2 is FNYEAQ in the germline V gene. The CDR3 loop reads CASSSGLVVYNEQFF. The CDR3 DNA reads TGTGCCAGCAGCTCGGGACTAGTGGTCTACAATGAGCAGTTCTTC.

This chain joins TRBV5-4 and TRBJ2-3; D is ambiguous. Trimming removed 0 bases at V and 4 bases at J, with 12 bases between. Per the germline V gene, CDR1 is SGHNT and CDR2 is YYREEE (reference sequence). The CDR3 is 15 residues long. CDR3 coding DNA: TGTGCCAGCAGCTTGGATTTGAGTTCTGCAGATACGCAGTATTTT. Encoded protein: CASSLDLSSADTQYF.

The chain links TRBV4-1 to TRBJ2-7, with TRBD2 as a possible D gene (5 bases). The CDR3 extends over 15 amino acids. The germline V gene encodes CDR1 MGHRA and CDR2 YSYEKL. The ends were cut back, 1 base at V and 3 bases at J, with 13 bases in the middle. This chain's CDR3 is CASSQVAGPNYEQYF. The CDR3 nucleotides are TGCGCCAGCAGCCAAGTTGCGGGCCCGAACTACGAGCAGTACTTC.